What follows are 11 T cell receptor beta chains derived from one specimen sequenced in a study of CD8+ T cells in alopecia areata. RNA was extracted and reverse transcribed into cDNA as the sequencing template. Sequenced by immunoSEQ multiplex PCR; TCRdb stores in-frame clones only, minus some. Among 150,000 to 200,000 clones listed, 50% to 65% were seen once. Noted treatment: oral pan-JAK inhibitor, 5-10 mg twice daily. The material was CD8+ T cells sorted from blood, obtained at week 24, from a patient treated with tofacitinib. These receptor sequences come from a human donor with alopecia areata.

This chain connects TRBV2 to TRBJ2-3; 12 bases fit TRBD1. Germline-derived CDR1 and CDR2 are SNHLY and FYNNEI. Germline trimming cut 2 bases from V and 4 bases from J; bases unmatched to any gene: 4. CDR3 length equals 16 residues. DNA of the CDR3: TGTGCCAGCAGTGAAATTGGGACAGGGGGCGCAGATACGCAGTATTTT. Translating it yields CASSEIGTGGADTQYF.

This clone occurred a few times. The J gene is TRBJ2-7, the V gene TRBV6-5; D not certain. The CDR3 has 13 amino acids. Germline lookup yields CDR1 MNHEY and CDR2 SVGAGI. V dropped 2 bases and J dropped 2 bases, with 7 bases sitting between them. The CDR3 DNA reads as TGTGCCAGCAGTTACGGGGAAGCCTACGAGCAGTACTTC. This sequence encodes CASSYGEAYEQYF.

This clone was seen only a few times. The gene calls are TRBV16 and TRBJ1-1; D call uncertain. CDR3 length: 12 amino acids. V lost 2 bases to trimming and J lost 7 bases, with 8 bases between them. The germline V gene has CDR1 KGHSY and CDR2 FQNENV. CDR3 coding DNA: TGTGCCAGCAGCCAAGAAGGCATTGAAGCTTTCTTT. Protein product: CASSQEGIEAFF.

A few counts support this clone. The chain joins TRBV13 to TRBJ1-1; D not certain. CDR1 PRHDT and CDR2 FYEKMQ come from the germline V gene (reference sequence). V was shortened by 2 bases and J by 5 bases, with 9 bases between the two germline ends. The CDR3 has 13 residues. The CDR3, as DNA: TGTGCCAGCAGCTTATTCTGGAGTACTGAAGCTTTCTTT. Protein sequence: CASSLFWSTEAFF.

The chain couples TRBV7-8 to TRBJ1-4; TRBD1 matches at 8 bases. V was pared by 6 bases and J by 1 base, with 4 bases of the junction left unmatched. This CDR3 has 15 residues. The germline CDR1 and CDR2 sequences are SGHVS and FQNEAQ. DNA of the CDR3: TGTGCCAGCAGGGAAACAGGGGGAACTAATGAAAAACTGTTTTTT. It specifies CASRETGGTNEKLFF.

This sequence joins TRBV28 and TRBJ2-7, with a weak D call TRBD1 (6 bases). The ends were cut back, 6 bases at V and 1 base at J, with 16 bases in the middle. The CDR3 covers 15 residues. Germline CDR1 reads MDHEN; CDR2 reads SYDVKM. DNA of the CDR3: TGTGCCAGCAGCCGCCAGCAGGGGCGTTCCTACGAGCAGTACTTC. Its protein is CASSRQQGRSYEQYF. Filled out from reference TRBV28 and TRBJ2-7, the complete variable domain reads DVKVTQSSRYLVKRTGEKVFLECVQDMDHENMFWYRQDPGLGLRLIYFSYDVKMKEKGDIPEGYSVSREKKERFSLILESASTNQTSMYLCASSRQQGRSYEQYFGPGTRLTVT.

The chain joins TRBV25-1 to TRBJ1-4; TRBD1 is a possible D gene (5 bases). V was trimmed by 6 bases and J by 13 bases, leaving 12 bases between them. The germline CDR1 and CDR2 sequences are MGHDK and SYGVNS. This CDR3 is built from 11 residues. Here the CDR3 DNA reads TGTGCCAGCAGCCCCGGGGGAGGACTGTTTTTT. It is translated as CASSPGGGLFF.

The chain uses TRBV6-5 and TRBJ2-6; D unclear. Trimming removed 5 bases at V and 2 bases at J, with 7 bases between. This CDR3 has 14 amino acids. Germline V gene sequence: CDR1 MNHEY, CDR2 SVGAGI. As DNA, the CDR3 is TGTGCCAGCAGTCCGGAGACTGGGGCCAACGTCCTGACTTTC. Protein sequence: CASSPETGANVLTF.

The V call is TRBV4-1, the J call TRBJ2-3; D unresolved. The CDR3 contains 14 residues. Trimming took 1 base from V and 6 from J, leaving 11 bases between them. CDR1 and CDR2 (germline): MGHRA, YSYEKL. CDR3 sequence: CASSQVSASDTQYF. For the CDR3, the DNA is TGCGCCAGCAGCCAAGTGAGCGCTAGTGATACGCAGTATTTT.

The CDR3 sequence: CSVEGGTEAFF. DNA for the CDR3: TGCAGCGTCGAGGGGGGCACTGAAGCTTTCTTT. This rearrangement joins TRBV29-1 to TRBJ1-1; D perhaps matches TRBD1 (6 bases). Trimming took off 6 bases at V and 4 bases at J, with 9 bases between the two ends. This CDR3 is built from 11 residues. Germline V gene lookup returns CDR1 SQVTM and CDR2 ANQGSEA.

The rearrangement uses TRBV6-5 and TRBJ2-7; TRBD2 is a possible D gene (5 bases). The germline V and J ends were trimmed by 2 bases and 6 bases, with 11 bases remaining between them. The CDR3 has 13 amino acids. CDR1 is MNHEY and CDR2 is SVGAGI in the germline V gene. CDR3 bases: TGTGCCAGCAGTTACACTAGTTTTGGCGAGCAGTACTTC. Translated: CASSYTSFGEQYF.